This T cell receptor beta chain was profiled in a study of blood T cell repertoires in COVID-19. Germline V gene lookup returns CDR1 GTSNPN and CDR2 SVGIG (reference sequence). This CDR3 is built from 12 residues. With 1 base removed from V and 4 bases from J, the gap between germline ends came to 6 bases. In the source study's methods: Cell counts per sample came from amplifying reference gene primers. Only in-frame clones appear in the TCRdb table, and some are missing; sequencing was by immunoSEQ multiplex PCR. V, J and clone size were drawn from that table, and D and trimming were deduced from the DNA. The sample lists 120,000 to 150,000 clones; 70% to 90% were seen once.

Input material: PBMCs or T cells enriched from blood (not recorded which). The source is a woman in her twenties or thirties with acute COVID-19. The chain joins TRBV30 to TRBJ2-3; D ambiguous. The CDR3 sequence: CAWSALSDTQYF. CDR3 coding DNA: TGTGCCTGGAGTGCCCTATCAGATACGCAGTATTTT.